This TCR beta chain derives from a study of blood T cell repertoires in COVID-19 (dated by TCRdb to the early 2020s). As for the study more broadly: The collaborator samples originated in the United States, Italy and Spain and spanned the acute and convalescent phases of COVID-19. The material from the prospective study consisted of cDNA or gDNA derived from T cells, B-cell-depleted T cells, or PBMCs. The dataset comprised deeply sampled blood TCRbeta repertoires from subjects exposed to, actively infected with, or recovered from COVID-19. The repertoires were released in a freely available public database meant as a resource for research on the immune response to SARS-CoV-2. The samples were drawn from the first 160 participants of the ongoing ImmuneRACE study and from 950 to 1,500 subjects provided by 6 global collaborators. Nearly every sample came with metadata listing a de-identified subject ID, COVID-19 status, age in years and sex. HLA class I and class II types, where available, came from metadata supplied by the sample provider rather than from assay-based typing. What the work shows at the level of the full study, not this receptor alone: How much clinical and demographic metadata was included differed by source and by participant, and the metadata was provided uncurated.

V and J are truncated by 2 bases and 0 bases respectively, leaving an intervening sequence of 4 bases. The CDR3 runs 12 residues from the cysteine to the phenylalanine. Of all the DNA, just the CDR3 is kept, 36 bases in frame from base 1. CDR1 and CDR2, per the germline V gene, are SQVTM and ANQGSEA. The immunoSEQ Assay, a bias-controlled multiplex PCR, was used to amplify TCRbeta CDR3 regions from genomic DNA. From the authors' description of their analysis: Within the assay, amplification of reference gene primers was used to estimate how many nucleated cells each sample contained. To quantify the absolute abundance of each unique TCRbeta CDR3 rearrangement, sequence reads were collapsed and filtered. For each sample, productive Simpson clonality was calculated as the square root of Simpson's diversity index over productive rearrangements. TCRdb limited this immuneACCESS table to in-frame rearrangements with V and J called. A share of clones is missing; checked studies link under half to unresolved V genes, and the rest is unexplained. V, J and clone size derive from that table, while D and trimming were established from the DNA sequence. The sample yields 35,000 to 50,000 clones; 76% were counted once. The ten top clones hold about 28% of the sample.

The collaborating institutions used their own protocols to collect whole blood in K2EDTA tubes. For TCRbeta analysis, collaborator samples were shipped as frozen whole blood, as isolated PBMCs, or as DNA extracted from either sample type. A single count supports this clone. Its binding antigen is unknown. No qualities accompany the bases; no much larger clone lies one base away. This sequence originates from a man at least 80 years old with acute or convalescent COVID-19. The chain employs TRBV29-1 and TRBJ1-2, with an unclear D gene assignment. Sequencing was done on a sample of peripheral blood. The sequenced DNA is TGCAGCGTTGAACGGGCTAACTATGGCTACACCTTC. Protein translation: CSVERANYGYTF.